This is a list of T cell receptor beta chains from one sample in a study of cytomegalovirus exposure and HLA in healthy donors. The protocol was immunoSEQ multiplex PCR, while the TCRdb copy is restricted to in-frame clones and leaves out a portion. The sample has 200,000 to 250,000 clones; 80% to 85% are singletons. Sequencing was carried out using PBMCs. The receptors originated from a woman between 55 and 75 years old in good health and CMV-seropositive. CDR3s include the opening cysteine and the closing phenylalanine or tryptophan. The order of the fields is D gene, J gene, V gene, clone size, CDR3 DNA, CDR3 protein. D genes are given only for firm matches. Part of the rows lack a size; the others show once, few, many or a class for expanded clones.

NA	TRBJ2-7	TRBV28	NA	TGTGCCAGCAGGGACAATTACGAGCAGTACTTC	CASRDNYEQYF
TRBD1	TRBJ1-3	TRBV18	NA	TGTGCCAGCTCACGAGACAGGGGGCTCGGAAACACCATATATTTT	CASSRDRGLGNTIYF
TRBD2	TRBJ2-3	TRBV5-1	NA	TGCGCCAGCAGCTTGGGTCGGCGGGAGCGCACAGATACGCAGTATTTT	CASSLGRRERTDTQYF
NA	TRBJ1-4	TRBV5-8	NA	TGTGCCAGCAGCTTGGCCGGGACAATAGATGAAAAACTGTTTTTT	CASSLAGTIDEKLFF
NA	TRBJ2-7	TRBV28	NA	TGTGCCAGCAGTTTATGGTACGGCTCCTACGAGCAGTACTTC	CASSLWYGSYEQYF
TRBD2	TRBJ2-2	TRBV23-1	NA	TGCGCCAGCAGTCCGGACGCGGGAGCTGCCGGGGAGCTGTTTTTT	CASSPDAGAAGELFF
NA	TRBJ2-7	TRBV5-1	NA	TGCGCCAGCAGCTTGGGGGGCAAAACCTACGAGCAGTACTTC	CASSLGGKTYEQYF
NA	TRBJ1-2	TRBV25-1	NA	TGTGCCAGCAGTCGGGGGGCAATAAGTGGCTACACCTTC	CASSRGAISGYTF
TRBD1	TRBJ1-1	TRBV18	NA	TGTGCCAGCTCACAGCGGACAGGGGGCGTGGATGAAGCTTTCTTT	CASSQRTGGVDEAFF
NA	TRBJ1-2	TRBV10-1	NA	TGCGCCAGCAGTGAGTCGGGGGGCTATGGCTACACCTTC	CASSESGGYGYTF
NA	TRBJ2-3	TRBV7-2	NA	TGTGCCAGCAGCATAGGACTACGGCGGAGGGGAGATACGCAGTATTTT	CASSIGLRRRGDTQYF
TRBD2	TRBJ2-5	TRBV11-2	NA	TGTGCCAGCAGCTTAGTCTTATCTGCCGGGGGGGAAGGGACCCAGTACTTC	CASSLVLSAGGEGTQYF
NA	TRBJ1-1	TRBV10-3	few	TGTGCCATCAGTGAGCTATTGGAGGGCCGGGCTTTCTTT	CAISELLEGRAFF
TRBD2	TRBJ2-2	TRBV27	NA	TGTGCCAGCAGGGGAGGGGAAGCCGGGGAGCTGTTTTTT	CASRGGEAGELFF
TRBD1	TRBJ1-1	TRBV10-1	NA	TGCGCCAGCAGGCCTGACAGGGGGAGTACTGAAGCTTTCTTT	CASRPDRGSTEAFF